Shown below are 14 T cell receptor beta chains from a single sample sequenced in a study of T cells after yellow fever vaccination. MiXCR, applied by TCRdb to the 5' RACE reads, yields one record per CDR3 protein. Of hundreds of thousands of distinct CDR3 sequences listed, roughly 13% were seen once; the top ten hold 11% to 15%. This specimen was PBMCs, taken on the day of the yellow fever booster vaccination. Source of these receptors: a man under 40 who received the YFV17D yellow fever vaccine.

The sample holds a few counts of this clonotype. The rearrangement uses TRBV12-3 or TRBV12-4 and TRBJ2-3; possibly TRBD2 for D (6 bases). With 3 bases removed from V and 0 bases from J, the gap between germline ends came to 10 bases. The CDR3 contains 15 residues. CDR3 DNA sequence: TGTGCCAGCAGTTTTCGCGGGGATAGCACAGATACGCAGTATTTT. Protein product: CASSFRGDSTDTQYF.

This clonotype was counted between two and nine times. This chain uses TRBV10-3 with TRBJ2-2; 8 nucleotides align to TRBD2. The trim removed 5 bases at V and 5 bases at J, leaving 4 bases unmatched. The CDR3 has 14 amino acids. From germline, CDR1 is ENHRY and CDR2 SYGVKD. The CDR3, as DNA: TGTGCCATCAGTCTACTAGCGGAAACCGGGGAGCTGTTTTTT. This gives the protein CAISLLAETGELFF.

There are a few counts of this clonotype. This chain joins TRBV7-3 and TRBJ2-2; D perhaps matches TRBD2 (5 bases). Germline lookup yields CDR1 SGHTA and CDR2 FQGTGA. This CDR3 spans 13 amino acids. Between the trimmed V and J ends, which lost 1 base and 8 bases, there was a span of 8 bases. The CDR3: CASSLNSGGELFF. For the CDR3, the DNA is TGTGCCAGCAGCTTAAATTCGGGAGGGGAGCTGTTTTTT.

The chain is built from TRBV5-6 and TRBJ1-2, with 7 bases identical to TRBD1. Germline assignment: CDR1 SGHDT and CDR2 YYEEEE. V gave up 0 bases and J gave up 0 bases; unmatched junction bases: 2. The CDR3 has 15 residues. CDR3 DNA: TGTGCCAGCAGCTTGGGGACAGGAGCTAACTATGGCTACACCTTC. It translates to CASSLGTGANYGYTF.

This clonotype has a handful of counts. V is TRBV29-1 and J is TRBJ2-7, with TRBD2 matching over 14 bases. J was trimmed by 4 bases and V by 6 bases; bases with no gene match: 8. The germline V gene encodes CDR1 SQVTM and CDR2 ANQGSEA. The CDR3 spans 15 residues. The DNA for the CDR3 is TGCAGCGTAAGAGGGACTAGCGGGAGAGAGTACGAGCAGTACTTC. Encoded protein: CSVRGTSGREYEQYF.

As for this clonotype: Germline and junction disagree at one end, which may indicate a read error. The chain uses TRBV7-2 and TRBJ2-5; a weak D match, TRBD2 (5 bases). Germline CDR1 is SGHTA and CDR2 is FQGNSA. CDR3 length: 15 residues. This CDR3 reads CASSFLASPLETEYF. As DNA, the CDR3 is TGTGCCAGCAGCTTCCTAGCATCTCCCTTAGAGACCGAGTACTTC.

The sample holds a few counts of this clonotype. The rearrangement links TRBV20-1 to TRBJ1-2; 7 positions agree with TRBD1. The CDR3 sequence is 13 residues long. In germline, CDR1 is DFQATT, CDR2 SNEGSKA (reference sequence). V dropped 1 base and J dropped 6; count of bases not matched to a gene: 5. CDR3 residues: CSARVGTGDGYTF. The CDR3 DNA sequence: TGCAGTGCTAGAGTCGGCACAGGGGATGGCTACACCTTC.

A few counts support this clonotype. The rearrangement links TRBV20-1 to TRBJ2-1; tentative D call: TRBD2 (6 bases). The CDR3 runs 14 residues. Per the germline V gene, CDR1 is DFQATT and CDR2 is SNEGSKA (reference sequence). V lost 2 bases to trimming and J lost 4 bases, with 12 bases between them. The CDR3 coding sequence is TGCAGTGCTAGAAGAGCGGGCCTGTACAATGAGCAGTTCTTC. Protein: CSARRAGLYNEQFF.

The genes are TRBV7-9 and TRBJ2-3; D gene ambiguous. CDR3 length: 13 residues. CDR1 is SEHNR and CDR2 is FQNEAQ in the germline V gene (reference sequence). Trimming pared 8 bases from V and 6 bases from J, leaving 15 bases between. The DNA for the CDR3 is TGTGCCAGCGCCCTGACGCTGAAGGATACGCAGTATTTT. Amino acid sequence: CASALTLKDTQYF.

V usage is TRBV10-3 and J usage is TRBJ1-3, with D unresolved. This CDR3 comprises 12 residues. The germline V gene encodes CDR1 ENHRY and CDR2 SYGVKD. Trimming removed 8 bases at V and 1 base at J, with 6 bases between. The CDR3, as DNA: TGTGCCATCGGAGGTTCTGGAAACACCATATATTTT. Protein: CAIGGSGNTIYF.

This clonotype appeared a few times. The chain recombines TRBV12-3 or TRBV12-4 with TRBJ2-1; the D is unclear. This CDR3 has 12 amino acids. Trimming cost V 9 bases and J 6 bases, with 12 bases left between them. In nucleotides, the CDR3 is TGTGCCAGTGCCAAGGGCCCCAATGAGCAGTTCTTC. This gives the protein CASAKGPNEQFF.

This clonotype occurred a few times. V usage is TRBV7-2 and J usage is TRBJ1-6, with 10 bases identical to TRBD1. Trimming at V came to 4 bases and at J to 10 bases, leaving 13 bases not matched to a gene. This CDR3 is built from 17 residues. Germline-derived CDR1 and CDR2 are SGHTA and FQGNSA. The CDR3 region is CASSYRTGGWDISPLHF. CDR3 DNA: TGTGCCAGCAGCTACCGGACAGGGGGGTGGGATATATCACCCCTCCACTTT.

The chain employs TRBV6-1 and TRBJ2-7; D possibly corresponds to TRBD1 (5 bases). V lost 5 bases to trimming and J lost 4 bases, with 18 bases between them. Germline V gene sequence: CDR1 MNHNS, CDR2 SASEGT. The CDR3 consists of 15 residues. CDR3 in amino acids: CASSQGQTGPYEQYF. CDR3 sequence (DNA): TGTGCCAGCAGTCAAGGACAAACCGGGCCATACGAGCAGTACTTC.

This clonotype was detected a few times. The chain recombines TRBV6-5 with TRBJ2-7, with 7 nucleotides matching TRBD2. Germline lookup yields CDR1 MNHEY and CDR2 SVGAGI. The CDR3 extends over 15 amino acids. V was clipped by 2 bases and J by 4 bases; unmatched bases: 8. This CDR3 is CASSYLGGIPYEQYF. The CDR3 coding sequence is TGTGCCAGCAGTTACCTGGGGGGGATACCTTACGAGCAGTACTTC.